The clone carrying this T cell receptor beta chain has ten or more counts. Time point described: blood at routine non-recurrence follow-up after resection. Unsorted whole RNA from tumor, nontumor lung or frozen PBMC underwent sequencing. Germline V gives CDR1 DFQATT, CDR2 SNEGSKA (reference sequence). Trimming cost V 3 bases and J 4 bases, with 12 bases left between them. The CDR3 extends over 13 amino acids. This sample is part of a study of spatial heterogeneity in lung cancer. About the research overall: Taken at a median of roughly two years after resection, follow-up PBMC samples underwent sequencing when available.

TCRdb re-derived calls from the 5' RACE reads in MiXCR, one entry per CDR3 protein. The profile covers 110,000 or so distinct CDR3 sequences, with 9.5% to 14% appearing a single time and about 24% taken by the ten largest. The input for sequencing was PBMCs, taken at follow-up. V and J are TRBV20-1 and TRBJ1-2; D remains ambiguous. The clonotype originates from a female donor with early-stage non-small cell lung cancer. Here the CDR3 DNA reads TGCAGTGCTAGGTTGCAGCAATTCTATGGCTACACCTTC. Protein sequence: CSARLQQFYGYTF.